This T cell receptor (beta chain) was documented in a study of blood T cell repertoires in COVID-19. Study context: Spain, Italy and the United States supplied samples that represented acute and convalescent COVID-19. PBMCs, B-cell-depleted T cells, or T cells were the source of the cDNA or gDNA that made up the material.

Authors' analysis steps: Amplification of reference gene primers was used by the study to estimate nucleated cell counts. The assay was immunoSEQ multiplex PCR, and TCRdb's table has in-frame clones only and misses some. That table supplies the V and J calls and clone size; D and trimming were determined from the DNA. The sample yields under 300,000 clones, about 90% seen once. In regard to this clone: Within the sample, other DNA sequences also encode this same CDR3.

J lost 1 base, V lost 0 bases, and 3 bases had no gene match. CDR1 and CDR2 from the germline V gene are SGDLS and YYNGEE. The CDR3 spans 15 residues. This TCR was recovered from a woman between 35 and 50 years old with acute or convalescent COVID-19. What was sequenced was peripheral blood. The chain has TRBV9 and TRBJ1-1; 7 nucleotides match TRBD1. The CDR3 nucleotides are TGTGCCAGCAGCGTAGGCGCAGGGGGGAACACTGAAGCTTTCTTT. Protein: CASSVGAGGNTEAFF.